Listed here are 9 T cell receptor beta chains from one sample, sequenced in a study of blood T cells in healthy people across ages. Through a sample-barcoded 5' primer and a J-beta primer mix, a second PCR was run for roughly 6 to 12 cycles. Via MiXCR, TCRdb re-called the 5' RACE reads, giving one row per CDR3 protein. The profile shows 780,000 or so distinct CDR3 sequences, about 55% of them singletons. The sample comprised blood. Receptors originate from an older man in good health.

The rearrangement links TRBV6-5 to TRBJ2-3; TRBD2 aligns across 14 bases. This CDR3 is built from 17 residues. Looked up from germline, CDR1 is MNHEY and CDR2 is SVGAGI. V lost 4 bases, J lost 14 bases, and 17 bases stayed unmatched. CDR3 sequence: CASSSRTSGRMSRHAYF. CDR3 DNA: TGTGCCAGCAGTTCCAGGACTAGCGGGAGGATGAGCAGACACGCGTATTTT.

V and J are TRBV27 and TRBJ2-7, with a possible D match to TRBD2 (6 bases). Trimming stripped 5 bases from V and 7 bases from J, with 15 bases between. CDR3 length: 13 amino acids. Germline CDR1 and CDR2: MNHEY and SMNVEV (reference sequence). This CDR3 reads CASSPTGGIEQYF. The CDR3 nucleotides read TGTGCCAGCAGTCCAACCGGCGGGATAGAGCAGTACTTC.

V gene TRBV29-1 combines with J gene TRBJ2-7, with TRBD2 matching 11 bases. This CDR3 region has 15 residues. Germline CDR1 is SQVTM and CDR2 is ANQGSEA. The V segment lost 4 bases and the J segment 3 bases; nucleotides outside the gene matches: 8. The CDR3 bases are TGCAGCGTTGGGGGTCCGGGACTAGCGGACTACGAGCAGTACTTC. Protein: CSVGGPGLADYEQYF.

The CDR3 protein is CASRSTGTRYEQYF. In DNA form, the CDR3 reads TGTGCCAGCAGATCGACAGGGACCCGCTACGAGCAGTACTTC. The rearrangement uses TRBV6-6 and TRBJ2-4; 7 positions match TRBD1. The better agreement between TRBJ2-7 and the DNA end casts doubt on the J call. The germline CDR1 and CDR2 sequences are MNHNY and SVGAGI (reference sequence). This CDR3 comprises 14 residues.

V is TRBV7-6 and J is TRBJ2-7; 7 positions match TRBD1. Trimming took 4 bases from V and 0 from J; bases not matched to a gene: 6. The CDR3 has 15 amino acids. Germline V gives CDR1 SGHVS, CDR2 FNYEAQ. In DNA form, the CDR3 reads TGTGCCAGCAGCTCGGACAGGTCCGCCTCCTACGAGCAGTACTTC. Its translation is CASSSDRSASYEQYF. Looking up the rest from reference TRBV7-6 and TRBJ2-7 gives the full variable domain: GAGVSQSPRYKVTKRGQDVALRCDPISGHVSLYWYRQALGQGPEFLTYFNYEAQQDKSGLPNDRFSAERPEGSISTLTIQRTEQRDSAMYRCASSSDRSASYEQYFGPGTRLTVT.

The chain couples TRBV20-1 to TRBJ2-7; D uncertain. V was cut by 3 bases and J by 3 bases, with 6 bases left in between. Germline V gene sequence: CDR1 DFQATT, CDR2 SNEGSKA (reference sequence). CDR3 length equals 11 residues. In DNA form, the CDR3 reads TGCAGTGCTAGGGGATTCTACGAGCAGTACTTC. Amino acids: CSARGFYEQYF.

The chain links TRBV20-1 to TRBJ1-6; D perhaps matches TRBD1 (5 bases). The ends were cut back, 1 base at V and 7 bases at J, with 14 bases in the middle. The CDR3 covers 15 residues. Germline lookup yields CDR1 DFQATT and CDR2 SNEGSKA (reference sequence). For the CDR3, the DNA is TGCAGTGCTAGAGCGGGAGGGAGGGACAATTCACCCCTCCACTTT. Protein sequence: CSARAGGRDNSPLHF.

The chain is built from TRBV4-1 and TRBJ2-7; D is uncertain. V shed 1 base and J shed 3 bases, with 10 bases lying between them. The CDR3 length is 14 residues. From germline, CDR1 is MGHRA and CDR2 YSYEKL. CDR3 region: CASSQGPVSYEQYF. The CDR3, as DNA: TGCGCCAGCAGCCAAGGACCTGTAAGCTACGAGCAGTACTTC.

With regard to this clonotype: The germline gene is not matched at one end of the junction; a read error may be the cause. The CDR3 DNA reads TGTGCCAGCAGTCTATGGGACCAGACCTACGAGCAGTACTTC. Translation: CASSLWDQTYEQYF. This rearrangement joins TRBV28 to TRBJ2-7; D may be TRBD1 or TRBD2 (5 bases each). This CDR3 region has 14 residues. Germline V lookup: CDR1 MDHEN, CDR2 SYDVKM.